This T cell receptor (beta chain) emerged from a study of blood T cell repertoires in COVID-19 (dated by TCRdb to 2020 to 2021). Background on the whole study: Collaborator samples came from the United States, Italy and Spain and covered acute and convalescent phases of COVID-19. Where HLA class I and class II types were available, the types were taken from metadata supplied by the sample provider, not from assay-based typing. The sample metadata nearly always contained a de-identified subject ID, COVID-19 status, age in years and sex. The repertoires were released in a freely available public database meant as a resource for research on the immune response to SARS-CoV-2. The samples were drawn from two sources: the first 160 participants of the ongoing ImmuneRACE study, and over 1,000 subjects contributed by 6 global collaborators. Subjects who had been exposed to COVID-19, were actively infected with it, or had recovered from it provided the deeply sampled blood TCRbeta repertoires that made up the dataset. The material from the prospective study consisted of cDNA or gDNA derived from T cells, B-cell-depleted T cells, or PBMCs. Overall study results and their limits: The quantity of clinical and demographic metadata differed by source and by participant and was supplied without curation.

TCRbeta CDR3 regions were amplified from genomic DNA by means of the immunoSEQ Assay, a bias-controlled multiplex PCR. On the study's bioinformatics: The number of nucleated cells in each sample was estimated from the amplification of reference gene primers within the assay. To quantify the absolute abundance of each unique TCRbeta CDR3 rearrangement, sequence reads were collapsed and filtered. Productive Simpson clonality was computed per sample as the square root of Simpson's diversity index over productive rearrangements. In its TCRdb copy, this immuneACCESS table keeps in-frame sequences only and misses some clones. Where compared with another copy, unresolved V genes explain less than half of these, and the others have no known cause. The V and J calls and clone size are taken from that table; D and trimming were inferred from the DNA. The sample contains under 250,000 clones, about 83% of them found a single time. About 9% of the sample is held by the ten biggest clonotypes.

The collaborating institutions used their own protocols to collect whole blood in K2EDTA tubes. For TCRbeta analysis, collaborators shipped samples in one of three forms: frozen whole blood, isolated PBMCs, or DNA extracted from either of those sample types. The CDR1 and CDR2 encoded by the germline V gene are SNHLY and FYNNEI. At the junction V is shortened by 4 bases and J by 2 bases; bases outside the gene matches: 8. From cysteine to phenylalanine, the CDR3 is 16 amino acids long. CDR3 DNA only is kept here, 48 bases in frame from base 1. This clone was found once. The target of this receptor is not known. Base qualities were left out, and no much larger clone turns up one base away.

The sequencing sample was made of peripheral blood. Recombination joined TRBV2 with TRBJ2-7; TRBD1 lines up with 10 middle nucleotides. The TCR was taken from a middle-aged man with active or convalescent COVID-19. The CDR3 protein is CASSVARTGGTYEQYF. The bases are TGTGCCAGCAGTGTGGCCCGGACAGGGGGGACCTACGAGCAGTACTTC.